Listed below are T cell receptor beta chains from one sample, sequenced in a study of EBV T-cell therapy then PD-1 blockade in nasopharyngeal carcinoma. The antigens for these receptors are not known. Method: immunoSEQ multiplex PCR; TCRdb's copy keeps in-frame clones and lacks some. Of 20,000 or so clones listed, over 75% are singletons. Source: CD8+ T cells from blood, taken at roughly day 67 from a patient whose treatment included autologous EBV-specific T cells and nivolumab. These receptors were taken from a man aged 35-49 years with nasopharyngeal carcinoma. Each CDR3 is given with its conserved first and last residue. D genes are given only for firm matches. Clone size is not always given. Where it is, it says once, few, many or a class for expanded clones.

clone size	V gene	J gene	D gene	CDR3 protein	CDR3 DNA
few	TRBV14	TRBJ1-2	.	CASSQPGGDYGYTF	TGTGCCAGCAGCCAACCGGGGGGGGACTATGGCTACACCTTC
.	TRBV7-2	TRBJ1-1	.	CASSLEKGMNTEAFF	TGTGCCAGCAGCTTGGAAAAGGGTATGAACACTGAAGCTTTCTTT
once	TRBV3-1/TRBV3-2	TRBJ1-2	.	CASSQVSQDGYTF	TGTGCCAGCAGCCAAGTAAGCCAGGATGGCTACACCTTC
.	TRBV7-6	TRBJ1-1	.	CASSSKPLNTEAFF	TGTGCCAGCAGCTCGAAACCCCTGAACACTGAAGCTTTCTTT
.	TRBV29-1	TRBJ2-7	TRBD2	CSVESPGLATHEQYF	TGCAGCGTTGAATCGCCGGGACTAGCTACACACGAGCAGTACTTC
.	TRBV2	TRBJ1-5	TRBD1	CASSKGVTGFSGQPQHF	TGTGCCAGCAGCAAAGGGGTGACAGGGTTTTCAGGACAGCCCCAGCATTTT
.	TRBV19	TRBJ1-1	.	CASTGGRHTEAFF	TGTGCCAGTACGGGGGGACGACACACTGAAGCTTTCTTT
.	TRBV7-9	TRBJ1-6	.	CASSPWTDNSPLHF	TGTGCCAGCAGCCCATGGACAGACAATTCACCCCTCCACTTT
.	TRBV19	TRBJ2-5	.	CASSTGRLYQETQYF	TGTGCCAGTAGTACGGGGCGCCTGTACCAAGAGACCCAGTACTTC
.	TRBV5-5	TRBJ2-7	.	CASSLTRSSYEQYF	TGTGCCAGCAGCTTGACAAGGAGCTCCTACGAGCAGTACTTC
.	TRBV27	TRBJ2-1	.	CASGEGGSKFF	TGTGCCAGCGGTGAGGGTGGATCAAAGTTCTTC
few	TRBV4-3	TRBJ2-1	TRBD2	CASSQGEGRHEQFF	TGCGCCAGCAGCCAAGGGGAGGGCAGGCATGAGCAGTTCTTC
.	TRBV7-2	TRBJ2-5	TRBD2	CASSLGSGGRQETQYF	TGTGCCAGCAGCTTAGGTAGCGGGGGCCGGCAGGAGACCCAGTACTTC
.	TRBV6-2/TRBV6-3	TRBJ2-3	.	CASSYGRGSDTQYF	TGTGCCAGCAGTTACGGGAGGGGGTCAGATACGCAGTATTTT
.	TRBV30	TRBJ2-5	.	CAWSVLWGRGETQYF	TGTGCCTGGAGTGTACTTTGGGGGCGCGGGGAGACCCAGTACTTC
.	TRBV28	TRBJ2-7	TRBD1	CASSHHPGQVAEQYF	TGTGCCAGCAGTCACCACCCGGGACAGGTGGCCGAGCAGTACTTC
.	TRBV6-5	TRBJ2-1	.	CASTKGERNEQFF	TGTGCCAGCACCAAGGGGGAGAGGAATGAGCAGTTCTTC
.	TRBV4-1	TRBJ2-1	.	CASSHEGSSYNEQFF	TGCGCCAGCAGCCATGAGGGATCGTCCTACAATGAGCAGTTCTTC
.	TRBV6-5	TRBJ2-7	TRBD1	CASSWGQRTYEQYF	TGTGCCAGCAGTTGGGGACAGAGGACCTACGAGCAGTACTTC
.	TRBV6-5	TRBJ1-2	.	CASSTIPNYGYTF	TGTGCCAGCAGCACCATTCCTAACTATGGCTACACCTTC
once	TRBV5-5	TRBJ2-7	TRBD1	CASSLGQIYEQYF	TGTGCCAGCAGCCTGGGACAGATCTACGAGCAGTACTTC
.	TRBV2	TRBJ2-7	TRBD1	CASSRDSETGEQYF	TGTGCCAGCAGTAGGGACAGCGAAACTGGCGAGCAGTACTTC
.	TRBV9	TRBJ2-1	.	CASSPSGQAYNEQFF	TGTGCCAGCAGCCCAAGCGGGCAAGCCTACAATGAGCAGTTCTTC
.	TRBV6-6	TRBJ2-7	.	CASSYSRLRLYEQYF	TGTGCCAGCAGTTACTCGCGACTGCGCCTCTACGAGCAGTACTTC
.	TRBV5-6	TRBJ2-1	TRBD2	CASSWATSGGANEQFF	TGTGCCAGCAGCTGGGCCACTAGCGGGGGGGCCAATGAGCAGTTCTTC
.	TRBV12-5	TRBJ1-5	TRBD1	CASGSRGGGGRGQPQHF	TGTGCTAGTGGTTCCAGGGGGGGAGGGGGCCGGGGACAGCCCCAGCATTTT
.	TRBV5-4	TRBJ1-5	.	CASSLGGEYGNQPQHF	TGTGCCAGCAGCTTGGGTGGCGAATACGGGAATCAGCCCCAGCATTTT
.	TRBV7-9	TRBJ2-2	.	CASGRVIGELFF	TGTGCCAGCGGCAGGGTAATCGGGGAGCTGTTTTTT
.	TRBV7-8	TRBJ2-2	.	CASSEGGATGELFF	TGTGCCAGCAGCGAAGGGGGTGCCACCGGGGAGCTGTTTTTT
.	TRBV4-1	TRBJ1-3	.	CASSQESTVGNTIYF	TGCGCCAGCAGCCAAGAGAGCACAGTTGGAAACACCATATATTTT
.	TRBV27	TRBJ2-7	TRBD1	CASSLSKGTGAYEQYF	TGTGCCAGCAGTTTATCGAAAGGGACAGGAGCCTACGAGCAGTACTTC
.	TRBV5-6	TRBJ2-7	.	CASSFGFYEQYF	TGTGCCAGCAGCTTCGGGTTTTACGAGCAGTACTTC
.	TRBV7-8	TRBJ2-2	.	CASSYGAGELFF	TGTGCCAGCAGCTATGGAGCCGGGGAGCTGTTTTTT
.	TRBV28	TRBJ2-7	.	CASSLPSSSYEQYF	TGTGCCAGCAGTTTACCTTCAAGCTCCTACGAGCAGTACTTC
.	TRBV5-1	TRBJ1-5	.	CASRGGNQPQHF	TGCGCCAGCAGAGGCGGCAATCAGCCCCAGCATTTT
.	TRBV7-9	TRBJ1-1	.	CASSLGVRYTEAFF	TGTGCCAGCAGCTTAGGGGTCCGATACACTGAAGCTTTCTTT
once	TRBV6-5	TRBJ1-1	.	CASSYGGATEAFF	TGTGCCAGCAGTTACGGGGGGGCCACTGAAGCTTTCTTT
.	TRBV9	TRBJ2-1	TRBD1	CASSVAGQDYNEQFF	TGTGCCAGCAGCGTAGCCGGACAGGACTACAATGAGCAGTTCTTC
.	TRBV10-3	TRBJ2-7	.	CAISEGAHSSYEQYF	TGTGCCATCAGTGAGGGGGCGCATTCCTCCTACGAGCAGTACTTC
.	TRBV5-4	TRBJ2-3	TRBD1	CASRDGTDTDTQYF	TGTGCCAGCAGAGATGGGACAGACACAGATACGCAGTATTTT
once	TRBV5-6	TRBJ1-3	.	CASSLAPGNTIYF	TGTGCCAGCAGCTTGGCCCCCGGAAACACCATATATTTT
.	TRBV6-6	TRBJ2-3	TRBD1	CASSTHRDRGLDTQYF	TGTGCCAGCAGTACCCACCGGGACAGGGGGCTAGATACGCAGTATTTT
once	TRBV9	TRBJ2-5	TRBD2	CASSERLGLAGEGRRETQYF	TGTGCCAGCAGCGAGAGACTCGGACTAGCGGGAGAAGGTAGAAGAGAGACCCAGTACTTC
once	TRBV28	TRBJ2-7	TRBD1	CASSTATTGRRSHEQYF	TGTGCCAGCAGTACCGCCACGACAGGGAGAAGGTCCCACGAGCAGTACTTC
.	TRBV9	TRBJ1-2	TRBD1	CASSARDSLNYGYTF	TGTGCCAGCAGCGCAAGGGACAGCTTGAACTATGGCTACACCTTC
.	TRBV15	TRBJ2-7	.	CATSRDRTYEQYF	TGTGCCACCAGCAGGGACAGAACCTACGAGCAGTACTTC
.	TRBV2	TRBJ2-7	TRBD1	CARMDRGYEQYF	TGTGCCAGAATGGACAGGGGCTACGAGCAGTACTTC
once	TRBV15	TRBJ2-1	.	CATSRIGLFPYNEQFF	TGTGCCACCAGCAGGATTGGACTTTTTCCTTACAATGAGCAGTTCTTC
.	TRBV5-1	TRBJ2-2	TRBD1	CASSRGQGTREELFF	TGCGCCAGCAGCCGGGGACAGGGGACGAGGGAGGAGCTGTTTTTT
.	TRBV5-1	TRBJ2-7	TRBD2	CASSPSGKRGSYEQYF	TGCGCCAGCAGCCCGTCTGGGAAGCGGGGCTCCTACGAGCAGTACTTC